This TCR beta chain was identified during a study of cytomegalovirus exposure and HLA in healthy donors (dated by TCRdb to 2016 to 2017). Some background on the complete study: According to an earlier analysis of a few hundred of the donors, roughly 180 million T cells yielded 90 million to 140 million unique TCR beta sequences and around 300 Gb of sequence data. About 330 gigabases of sequencing data and approximately 91 million unique TCR sequences made up an early release that covered approximately 620 HLA-typed donors. Of the roughly 400 genotyped donors, approximately 82% fell in the genetic ancestry cluster associated with self-reported Caucasian donors. The study was designed to test whether signatures of past pathogen exposure could be identified by cataloging public T cell receptors. The study profiled the T cell repertoires of 666 subjects by immunosequencing and related them to cytomegalovirus serostatus. A separate validation cohort of roughly 130 different subjects was used in addition to the roughly 700-subject first cohort. To predict cytomegalovirus infection status, the study combined high-throughput TCR immunosequencing, statistical association of individual TCRs with disease status, and machine learning. In a later analysis, previously published TCR beta repertoires from 666 donors were re-analyzed and high-resolution HLA genotyping was added so that TCR occurrence patterns could be studied. Rather than using new phenotypic data, the later analysis identified candidate immune exposures from TCR beta sequences and from how often those sequences occurred across donors. To decide whether each TCR beta V gene segment behaved as functional or pseudogenic, an earlier analysis of fewer than 750 of the donors relied on high-throughput TCR beta sequencing. Donor age, sex, ethnicity and CMV serostatus were collected together with the repertoire data. Genome-wide SNP genotypes for about 55% of the roughly 670 donors were used in a later genetic analysis, which treated that subset as a discovery cohort. Every discovery cohort repertoire had been produced on one sequencing platform. HLA typing included class I and class II loci at four-digit resolution. Typing coverage differed by locus: A, B, C, DRB1 and DQB1 were typed in roughly 620-630 donors, DQA1 in around 500, DPA1 in 600 to 610, and DPB1 in 450 to 490. Because of strong linkage in the cohort, roughly 5 DR-DQ haplotypes were treated as single units for association and clustering. On average, around 200,000 unique TCR beta nucleotide sequences were sequenced per donor among more than 350 genotyped donors of the cohort, with roughly 18% of those sequences being non-productive. Findings and caveats that apply to the study as a whole: It was suggested by the authors that the approach could potentially be generalized to other disease states and immunological phenotypes. According to a later analysis, TCR association rates differed among HLA loci, with DRB1 alleles showing the most associated TCRs and HLA-C alleles showing the fewest. A further reported finding was that TCR beta sequences accurately predicted the HLA-A and HLA-B alleles for most subjects in the first cohort. For the cohort, immune exposure information was limited to CMV serostatus. In the study, around 150 TCR beta chains were listed as associated with cytomegalovirus. Compared with the roughly 670-donor mean, donors in an Asian-associated ancestry cluster had fewer N-insertions in productive TCRs, according to a later genetic analysis. Specific HLA alleles were associated with around 18,000 TCR beta sequences at a false discovery rate of 0.05 in a later analysis. Cytomegalovirus status was reported to be diagnosed by the classifier with high specificity and sensitivity in both the original and validation cohorts. Linkage disequilibrium might explain the correlated functional status among segregating V segments, but an unknown experimental factor could not be excluded. Assigning TCR associations to individual alleles was difficult when HLA alleles, especially DR and DQ, strongly co-occurred. Because HLA typing was missing for some donors at each locus, association tests included only the typed subset. In a later genetic analysis, a missense DCLRE1C variant was associated with V-gene and J-gene trimming of TCR beta chains, and the association was replicated in an independent cohort. In an earlier analysis of more than 450 of the donors, most TCR beta V segments were observed in productive rearrangements about 87% or about 30% of the time, broadly matching IMGT annotations. Roughly uniform sequencing depth across donors was assumed in presence/absence analyses, although this assumption may not hold. In vitro tests confirmed that three of the cytomegalovirus-associated TCR beta chains recognize cytomegalovirus antigens. Seventeen rarely observed V segments, including chromosome 9 orphons, were excluded from the earlier analysis of several hundred of the donors because counts were too low. A later analysis reported that several top co-occurrence clusters appeared linked to parvovirus B19, influenza, CMV and Epstein-Barr virus. In a later analysis, most CMV-associated TCR beta chains were found to appear HLA-restricted, with HLA associations seemingly driven largely by CMV exposure. Compared with equally common non-associated chains, HLA-associated TCR beta chains in a later analysis were more clonally expanded and had lower generation probabilities. Across donors, most TCR sequences were observed very rarely, whereas some public TCRs were present in many individuals. This cohort had only TCR beta chains sequenced, and the lack of alpha or paired-chain data limited which features could be detected. The sequencing pipeline was judged likely to have produced a cluster of highly shared sequence variants as a technical artifact.

In total, roughly 670 healthy bone marrow donors made up the cohort. At the time of sampling, all cohort members were nominally healthy, though unrecorded immune exposures were likely present. The donor tested CMV seronegative, placing the donor among the roughly 350 seronegative members of the cohort. Every donor gave a peripheral blood sample, and the peripheral blood mononuclear cells from that sample were used for TCR beta sequencing. Genomic DNA extraction from the blood cell samples was performed with the Qiagen DNeasy Blood Extraction Kit. The receptor library was made with the immunoSEQ multiplex PCR assay. A mixture of 60 forward primers for TCR Vbeta segments and 13 reverse primers for TCR Jbeta segments was used in the multiplex PCR. A multiplex PCR assay on genomic DNA amplified the CDR3 region of rearranged TCR beta genes. On the Illumina HiSeq System, the amplified TCR beta libraries were sequenced as 87-base-pair reads. The authors' analysis ran thus. In a later analysis, around 80 million unique TCR beta chains were counted across the 650 to 700 repertoires, and roughly 11 million of these chains were shared by at least two donors. A nearest-neighbor algorithm error-corrected the raw reads and collapsed the reads into unique sequences, merging closely related sequences to remove PCR and sequencing errors. To assign V, D and J gene segments, CDR3 sequences were aligned to IMGT reference sequences. Each retained sequence needed at least a six-nucleotide match to both a V gene segment and a J gene segment. Rearrangements were classified as productive when the CDR3 lacked stop codons and remained in frame with V and J, and all other rearrangements were classified as non-productive. Following IMGT convention, CDR3 was defined as the stretch from the second conserved V-encoded cysteine to the conserved J-encoded phenylalanine. Sequences without an unambiguous match to a single V gene segment were excluded from the earlier analysis of several hundred of the donors. In an earlier analysis of some 590 of the donors, V segments were called functional above 56.7% productive rearrangements and were called segregating when the between-donor standard deviation exceeded 5%. A statistical classification framework was developed to diagnose cytomegalovirus status using the catalog of TCR beta chain sequences. A later analysis assigned V and J genes by comparing TCR nucleotide sequences with IMGT/GENE-DB human TR gene sequences. Using the TCRdist pipeline, a later analysis assigned CDR3 sequences along with most-parsimonious VDJ recombination scenarios. A later analysis defined each TCR beta chain by its CDR3 amino acid sequence plus V-gene family, and excluded reads lacking a unique V-gene family. A later analysis removed 600 or so highly shared, low-generation-probability nucleotide sequences to deal with suspected cross-contamination and a sequencing artifact. In a later analysis, a clonal expansion index was calculated for each public chain from normalized within-repertoire ranks of inferred template counts. Generation probabilities in a later analysis came from a VDJ recombination model fitted to out-of-frame rearrangements, and those results were checked against IGoR. In a later analysis, TCR-TCR, TCR-HLA and TCR-CMV co-occurrence was scored with hypergeometric tests, and a repertoire-size bias correction was applied to TCR pairs. A later analysis estimated false discovery rates by permuting HLA or CMV assignments 20 times. A later analysis grouped co-occurring TCRs with DBSCAN, adding TCRdist sequence similarity when clustering within HLA-allele-positive subsets. Co-occurrence clustering excluded repertoires with fewer than 30,000 or more than 120,000 public chains, plus five with anomalous nucleotide sharing. Not all clones reach the TCRdb copy of this immuneACCESS table, which keeps in-frame sequences only. Checked studies attribute under half of the gap to unresolved V genes and leave the rest unexplained. V, J and clone size were drawn from that table, and D and trimming were deduced from the DNA. This sample comprises 180,000 or so clones, 75% of them detected only once. About 2.9% of the sample is in the top ten clones.

On this clone: Its recognized antigen is unknown. No base-level quality is on record; no much larger clone is a single base apart.

The sequencing sample was made of PBMCs. The sequence came from a male donor in good health and CMV-seronegative.

CDR3 loop: CASSPRTSGSSGELFF. The DNA reads TGTGCCAGCAGTCCCCGGACTAGCGGGAGCTCCGGGGAGCTGTTTTTT. The receptor chain draws on TRBV9 and TRBJ2-2; the junction holds 13 bases that match TRBD2. V trim: 5 bases; J trim: 6 bases; unmatched bases: 7. For CDR1 and CDR2, the germline V gene lists SGDLS and YYNGEE. The CDR3 starts with the cysteine, ends with the phenylalanine, and has 16 residues. Only the CDR3 DNA stays, 48 bases, in frame from base 1.